Below are 15 T cell receptor beta chains sequenced from a single sample in a study of blood T cell repertoires in COVID-19. This table comes from immunoSEQ multiplex PCR, and its TCRdb copy is limited to in-frame clones, with some not included. The data hold some 94,000 clones, with 70% to 90% observed a single time. The sample taken for sequencing was peripheral blood. The receptors shown here come from a woman between 55 and 75 years old with COVID-19, enrolled during active disease.

V usage is TRBV6-5 and J usage is TRBJ1-4; 8 positions agree with TRBD1. Trimming took 7 bases from V and 7 from J; bases not matched to a gene: 8. Germline CDR1 is MNHEY and CDR2 is SVGAGI. The CDR3 totals 14 residues. The CDR3 DNA is TGTGCCAGCAACGTCGACAGGGGAGTTGAAAAACTGTTTTTT. This sequence encodes CASNVDRGVEKLFF.

This rearrangement joins TRBV27 to TRBJ1-2; the D is unclear. This CDR3 region has 15 residues. CDR1 is MNHEY, CDR2 SMNVEV, per germline (reference sequence). The germline V and J ends were trimmed by 0 bases and 4 bases, with 12 bases remaining between them. The CDR3 DNA follows: TGTGCCAGCAGTTTATCCGGGGTTGGGGTCTATGGCTACACCTTC. Translated: CASSLSGVGVYGYTF.

The chain links TRBV5-1 to TRBJ1-2, with D tentatively TRBD1 (6 bases). In germline, CDR1 is SGHRS, CDR2 YFSETQ. The CDR3 length is 14 residues. V dropped 5 bases and J dropped 1 base, with 12 bases sitting between them. CDR3 in amino acids: CASRLGGVNYGYTF. CDR3 coding DNA: TGCGCCAGCAGGTTAGGGGGAGTTAACTATGGCTACACCTTC.

This chain links TRBV27 with TRBJ1-6, with TRBD1 identical over 8 bases. The CDR3 spans 14 residues. V was clipped by 6 bases and J by 4 bases; unmatched bases: 2. Germline loops: CDR1 MNHEY, CDR2 SMNVEV (reference sequence). CDR3 in DNA: TGTGCCAGCAGGGACAGGGTATATAATTCACCCCTCCACTTT. Encoded protein: CASRDRVYNSPLHF.

The rearrangement links TRBV5-1 to TRBJ1-1; 9 bases map to TRBD1. The J segment lost 3 bases and the V segment lost 4 bases, leaving 4 bases of the junction unmatched. Germline lookup yields CDR1 SGHRS and CDR2 YFSETQ. The CDR3 has 14 residues. The CDR3 protein is CASSLQGAHTEAFF. CDR3 sequence (DNA): TGCGCCAGCAGCCTACAGGGGGCGCACACTGAAGCTTTCTTT. The entire variable domain, with the rest obtained from reference TRBV5-1 and TRBJ1-1, is as follows: KAGVTQTPRYLIKTRGQQVTLSCSPISGHRSVSWYQQTPGQGLQFLFEYFSETQRNKGNFPGRFSGRQFSNSRSEMNVSTLELGDSALYLCASSLQGAHTEAFFGQGTRLTVV.

The chain combines TRBV10-3 with TRBJ1-5; D may be TRBD1 (5 bases). Germline values: CDR1 ENHRY, CDR2 SYGVKD. The CDR3 consists of 15 residues. The V gene lost 1 base and the J gene lost 3 bases, with 10 bases spanning the gap. As DNA, the CDR3 is TGTGCCATCAGTGAGTTCCAGGGAAACAATCAGCCCCAGCATTTT. Its protein product is CAISEFQGNNQPQHF.

J is TRBJ2-5 and V is TRBV1; the table calls TRBD1, which could not be checked here. TRBV1 is shown as a pseudogene. The CDR3 length is 16 residues. The CDR3 here is CTSSQAGGQGQETQYF. CDR3 nucleotide sequence: TGCACCAGCAGCCAAGCTGGGGGACAGGGACAAGAGACCCAGTACTTC.

V and J are TRBV3-1 (or the pseudogene TRBV3-2) and TRBJ1-2; a possible D gene is TRBD1 (6 bases). Trimming removed 4 bases from V and 3 bases from J, with 15 bases in between. The germline V gene has CDR1 LGHDT and CDR2 YNNKEL (reference sequence). The CDR3 runs 15 residues. The CDR3 DNA reads TGTGCCAGCAGCCGAATACAGGGCGTGGACTATGGCTACACCTTC. It is translated as CASSRIQGVDYGYTF.

Concerning this clone itself: Germline is not matched at one junction end, which may reflect a read error. V gene TRBV7-2 combines with J gene TRBJ2-5; 10 bases agree with TRBD2. CDR3 length: 15 amino acids. Germline V gene data show CDR1 as SGHTA and CDR2 as FQGNSA. In DNA form, the CDR3 reads TGTGCCAGCAGACCCGCGACTAGCGGGCAAGGGACCCAGTACTTC. Protein sequence: CASRPATSGQGTQYF. Full variable domain (remainder filled in from reference TRBV7-2 and TRBJ2-5): GAGVSQSPSNKVTEKGKDVELRCDPISGHTALYWYRQSLGQGLEFLIYFQGNSAPDKSGLPSDRFSAERTGGSVSTLTIQRTQQEDSAVYLCASRPATSGQGTQYFGPGTRLLVL.

Concerning this clone itself: A junction end diverges from the germline sequence, so it may reflect a read error. The genes are TRBV7-9 and TRBJ2-5, with D maybe TRBD2 (6 bases). The germline gives CDR1 SEHNR, CDR2 FQNEAQ (reference sequence). The CDR3 is 15 residues long. The CDR3 sequence is CASSLDGGGQGTQYF. The DNA for the CDR3 is TGTGCCAGCAGCTTAGACGGGGGTGGCCAAGGGACCCAGTACTTC.

This clone was counted a few times. The CDR3 spells CASSLGQGGYEQYF. The CDR3 DNA follows: TGTGCCAGCAGCTTAGGGCAGGGGGGCTACGAGCAGTACTTC. This chain uses TRBV11-2 with TRBJ2-7; TRBD1 is a possible D gene (7 bases). The CDR3 runs to 14 residues. The V and J ends lost 1 base and 3 bases respectively, with 10 bases between them. Germline assignment: CDR1 SGHAT and CDR2 FQNNGV.

CDR3: CASSRTGNNSPLHF. The CDR3 region has the DNA TGTGCCAGCAGCCGGACAGGGAATAATTCACCCCTCCACTTT. The J gene is TRBJ1-6, the V gene TRBV5-6, with 8 bases fitting TRBD1. The germline gives CDR1 SGHDT, CDR2 YYEEEE. V lost 4 bases and J lost 5; bases outside the gene matches: 2. The CDR3 covers 14 residues.

The rearrangement joins TRBV7-2 to TRBJ2-1; maybe TRBD2 (5 bases). Trimming cost V 6 bases and J 4 bases, with 13 bases left between them. The CDR3 runs to 14 residues. Looked up from germline, CDR1 is SGHTA and CDR2 is FQGNSA. The CDR3 nucleotides read TGTGCCAGCAGTCTACTAGGAGTTTACAATGAGCAGTTCTTC. It specifies CASSLLGVYNEQFF.

The genes are TRBV10-3 and TRBJ2-7; D uncertain. The CDR3 covers 14 residues. Germline CDR1 and CDR2: ENHRY and SYGVKD. V dropped 0 bases and J dropped 1 base, with 7 bases sitting between them. As DNA, the CDR3 is TGTGCCATCAGTGAGTCGCGCGCTTCCTACGAGCAGTACTTC. This gives the protein CAISESRASYEQYF.

The J gene is TRBJ2-7, the V gene TRBV30; 9 nucleotides agree with TRBD1. V trimming: 8 bases; J trimming: 4 bases; junction bases outside the gene matches: 9. The germline gives CDR1 GTSNPN, CDR2 SVGIG (reference sequence). The CDR3 has 13 residues. CDR3 coding DNA: TGTGCCGGGGGACAGGGTAACCTATACGAGCAGTACTTC. Its protein is CAGGQGNLYEQYF.